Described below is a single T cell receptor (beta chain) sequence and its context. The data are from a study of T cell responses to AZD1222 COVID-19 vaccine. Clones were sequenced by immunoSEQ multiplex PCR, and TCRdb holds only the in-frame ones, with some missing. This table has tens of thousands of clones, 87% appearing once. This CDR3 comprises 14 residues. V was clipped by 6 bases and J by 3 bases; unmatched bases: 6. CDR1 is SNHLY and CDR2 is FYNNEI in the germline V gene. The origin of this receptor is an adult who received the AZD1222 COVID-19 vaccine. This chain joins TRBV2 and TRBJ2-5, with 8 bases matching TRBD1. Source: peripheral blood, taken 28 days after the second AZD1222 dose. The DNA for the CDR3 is TGTGCCAGCAGACTGCGGACAGGGAAAGAGACCCAGTACTTC. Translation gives CASRLRTGKETQYF.